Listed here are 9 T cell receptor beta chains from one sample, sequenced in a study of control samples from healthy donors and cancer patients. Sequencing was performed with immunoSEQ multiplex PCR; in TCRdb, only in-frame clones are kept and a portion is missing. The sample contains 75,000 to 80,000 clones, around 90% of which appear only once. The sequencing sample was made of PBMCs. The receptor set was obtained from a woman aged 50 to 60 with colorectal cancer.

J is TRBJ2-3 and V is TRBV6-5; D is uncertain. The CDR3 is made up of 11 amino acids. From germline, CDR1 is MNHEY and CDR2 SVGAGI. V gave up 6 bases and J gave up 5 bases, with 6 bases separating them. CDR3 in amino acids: CASRARDTQYF. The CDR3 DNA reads TGTGCCAGCAGAGCTAGAGATACGCAGTATTTT.

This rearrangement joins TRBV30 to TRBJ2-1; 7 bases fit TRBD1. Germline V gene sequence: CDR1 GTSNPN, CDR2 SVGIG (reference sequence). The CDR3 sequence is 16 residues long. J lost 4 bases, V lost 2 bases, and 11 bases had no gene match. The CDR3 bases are TGTGCCTGGAGTATAACCGGGACAGTCGGTTACAATGAGCAGTTCTTC. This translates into CAWSITGTVGYNEQFF. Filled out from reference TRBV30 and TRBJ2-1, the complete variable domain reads SQTIHQWPATLVQPVGSPLSLECTVEGTSNPNLYWYRQAAGRGLQLLFYSVGIGQISSEVPQNLSASRPQDRQFILSSKKLLLSDSGFYLCAWSITGTVGYNEQFFGPGTRLTVL.

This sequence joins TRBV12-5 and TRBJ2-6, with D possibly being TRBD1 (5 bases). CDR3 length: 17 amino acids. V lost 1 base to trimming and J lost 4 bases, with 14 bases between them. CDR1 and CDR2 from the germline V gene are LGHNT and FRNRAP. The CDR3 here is CASGLDRLPPGANVLTF. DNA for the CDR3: TGTGCTAGTGGTTTGGACAGGCTACCGCCCGGGGCCAACGTCCTGACTTTC.

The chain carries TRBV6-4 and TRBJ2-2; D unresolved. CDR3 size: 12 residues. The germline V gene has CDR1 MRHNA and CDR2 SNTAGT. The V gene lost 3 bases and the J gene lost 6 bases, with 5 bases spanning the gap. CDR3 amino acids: CASSEDSGELFF. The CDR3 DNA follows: TGTGCCAGCAGTGAGGATTCCGGGGAGCTGTTTTTT.

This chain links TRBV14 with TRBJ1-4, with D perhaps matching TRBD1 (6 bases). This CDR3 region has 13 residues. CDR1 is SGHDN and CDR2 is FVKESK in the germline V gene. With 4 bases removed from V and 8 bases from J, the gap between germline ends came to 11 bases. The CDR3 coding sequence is TGTGCCAGCAGCCGTACAACAGGGGAAAAACTGTTTTTT. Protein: CASSRTTGEKLFF.

CDR3 DNA sequence: TGTGCTAGTGGTCCCACAGGGGGCTTTATCAAAAACATTCAGTACTTC. It encodes CASGPTGGFIKNIQYF. This sequence joins TRBV12-5 and TRBJ2-4, with 9 bases that match TRBD1. Germline trimming cut 5 bases from V and 3 bases from J; bases unmatched to any gene: 8. In germline, CDR1 is LGHNT, CDR2 FRNRAP. The CDR3 is 16 residues long.

Written as DNA, the CDR3 is TGTGCCAGCAGCTTAGGGTGGGGGGAAGCTTTCTTT. This gives the protein CASSLGWGEAFF. V gene TRBV7-2 combines with J gene TRBJ1-1, with D maybe TRBD1 (5 bases). V shed 1 base and J shed 8 bases, with 8 bases lying between them. Per germline, CDR1 SGHTA and CDR2 FQGNSA. The CDR3 sequence is 12 residues long.

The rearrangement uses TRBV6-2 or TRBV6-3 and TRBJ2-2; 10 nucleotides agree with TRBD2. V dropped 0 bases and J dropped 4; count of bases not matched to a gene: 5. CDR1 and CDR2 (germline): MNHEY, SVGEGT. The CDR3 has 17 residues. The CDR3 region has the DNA TGTGCCAGCAGTTACTCCCAAGCGGGGGGGCTCACCGGGGAGCTGTTTTTT. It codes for CASSYSQAGGLTGELFF.

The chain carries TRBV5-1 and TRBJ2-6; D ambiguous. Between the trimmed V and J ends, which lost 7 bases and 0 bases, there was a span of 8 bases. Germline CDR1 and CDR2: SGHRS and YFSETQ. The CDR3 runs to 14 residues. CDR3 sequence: CASRLSSGANVLTF. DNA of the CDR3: TGCGCCAGCCGCCTTTCCTCTGGGGCCAACGTCCTGACTTTC.